This T cell receptor beta chain was sequenced for a study of cytomegalovirus exposure and HLA in healthy donors (dated by TCRdb to about 2017). Context from the whole study: An earlier analysis of around 600 of the donors reported approximately 290 Gb of sequence data and more than 90 million unique TCR beta sequences from roughly 200 million T cells. An early release that covered 640 HLA-typed donors contained about 300 gigabases of sequencing data and about 84 million unique TCR sequences. Of the 398 genotyped donors, 81% were placed in the genetic ancestry cluster associated with self-reported Caucasian donors. The study aimed to test whether signatures of past pathogen exposure could be identified by cataloging public T cell receptors. The T cell repertoires of some 700 subjects were profiled by immunosequencing and related to cytomegalovirus serostatus. A separate validation cohort of roughly 110 different subjects was used in addition to the approximately 700-subject first cohort. High-throughput TCR immunosequencing, statistical association of individual TCRs with disease status, and machine learning were combined to predict cytomegalovirus infection status. To study patterns of TCR occurrence, a later analysis re-analyzed previously published TCR beta repertoires from just over 650 donors and added high-resolution HLA genotyping. The later analysis used no new phenotypic data to find candidate immune exposures, relying instead on TCR beta sequences and their occurrence across donors. To decide whether each TCR beta V gene segment behaved as functional or pseudogenic, an earlier analysis of 587 of the donors relied on high-throughput TCR beta sequencing. Alongside the repertoire data, information on donor age, sex, ethnicity and CMV serostatus was compiled. Genome-wide SNP genotypes for about 65% of the 666 donors were used in a later genetic analysis, which treated that subset as a discovery cohort. Every repertoire in the discovery cohort had been generated on one and the same sequencing platform. HLA typing included class I and class II loci at four-digit resolution. The number of donors typed differed by locus, with 629-630 for A, B, C, DRB1 and DQB1, roughly 520 for DQA1, nearly 610 for DPA1, and approximately 470 for DPB1. Roughly five DR-DQ haplotypes were handled as single units for association and clustering because linkage in the cohort was strong. Among roughly 400 genotyped donors of the cohort, an average of around 220,000 unique TCR beta nucleotide sequences was sequenced per donor, of which about 19% were non-productive.

General study outcomes and caveats: When HLA alleles, especially DR and DQ, strongly co-occurred, TCR associations were difficult to assign to individual alleles. Most TCR sequences were seen in very few donors, while some public TCRs were found in many individuals. A further reported finding was that TCR beta sequences accurately predicted the HLA-A and HLA-B alleles for most subjects in the first cohort. The only immune exposure information available for the cohort was CMV serostatus. In an earlier analysis of 587 of the donors, most TCR beta V segments appeared in productive rearrangements about 87% or about 30% of the time, broadly matching IMGT annotations. A cluster of highly shared sequence variants was judged likely to represent a technical artifact of the sequencing pipeline. In a later analysis, the rate of TCR association differed among HLA loci, with DRB1 alleles having the most associated TCRs and HLA-C alleles having the fewest. In a later analysis, most CMV-associated TCR beta chains were found to appear HLA-restricted, with HLA associations seemingly driven largely by CMV exposure. In a later genetic analysis, fewer N-insertions in productive TCRs were reported among donors in an Asian-associated ancestry cluster than the 666-donor mean. Some IMGT-functional V segments, including TRBV6-2 and TRBV6-3, could not be distinguished by the 87-base-pair reads and were therefore excluded. A later analysis found that HLA-associated TCR beta chains were more clonally expanded and had lower generation probabilities than equally common non-associated chains. HLA typing was unavailable for some donors at each locus, so association tests used only the typed subset. A later analysis associated 17,000 or so TCR beta sequences with specific HLA alleles at a false discovery rate of 0.05. Because counts were too low, 15 to 20 rarely observed V segments, including chromosome 9 orphons, were excluded from the earlier analysis of around 640 of the donors. Cytomegalovirus status was reported to be diagnosed by the classifier with high specificity and sensitivity in both the original and validation cohorts. V-gene and J-gene trimming of TCR beta chains was associated with a missense DCLRE1C variant in a later genetic analysis, and the association was replicated in an independent cohort. The authors suggested that the approach could potentially be generalized to other disease states and immunological phenotypes. In this cohort, only TCR beta chains were sequenced, and detectable features were limited by the absence of alpha or paired-chain data. Several of the top co-occurrence clusters appeared to be linked to parvovirus B19, influenza, CMV and Epstein-Barr virus, according to a later analysis. Linkage disequilibrium might explain the correlated functional status among segregating V segments, but an unknown experimental factor could not be excluded. Roughly uniform sequencing depth across donors was assumed in presence/absence analyses, although this assumption may not hold. In the study, about 150 TCR beta chains were listed as associated with cytomegalovirus. Three of the identified cytomegalovirus-associated TCR beta chains were confirmed in vitro to be specific for cytomegalovirus antigens.

The receptor library was made with the immunoSEQ multiplex PCR assay. For the multiplex PCR, a mixture combining 60 forward primers for TCR Vbeta segments and 13 reverse primers for TCR Jbeta segments was used. A multiplex PCR assay on genomic DNA amplified the CDR3 region of rearranged TCR beta genes. On the Illumina HiSeq System, the amplified TCR beta libraries were sequenced as 87-base-pair reads. For the original study's pipeline: Across the 670 or so repertoires, a later analysis counted 78 million or so unique TCR beta chains, approximately 10 million of which were shared by at least two donors. Raw reads were error-corrected and collapsed into unique sequences with a nearest-neighbor algorithm that merged closely related sequences to remove PCR and sequencing errors. CDR3 sequences were aligned to IMGT reference sequences to assign V, D and J gene segments. For a sequence to be retained, at least a six-nucleotide match to both a V gene segment and a J gene segment was required. A rearrangement was called productive if the CDR3 had no stop codons and remained in frame with V and J, and every other rearrangement was called non-productive. CDR3 was defined by IMGT convention, running from the second conserved V-encoded cysteine to the conserved J-encoded phenylalanine. The earlier analysis of around 640 of the donors excluded sequences that lacked an unambiguous match to a single V gene segment. An earlier analysis of under 750 of the donors called V segments functional above 56.7% productive rearrangements and segregating when the between-donor standard deviation exceeded 5%. To diagnose cytomegalovirus status from the catalog of TCR beta chain sequences, a statistical classification framework was built. In a later analysis, TCR nucleotide sequences were compared against IMGT/GENE-DB human TR gene sequences so that V and J genes could be assigned. The TCRdist pipeline was used in a later analysis to assign CDR3 sequences and most-parsimonious VDJ recombination scenarios. In a later analysis, each TCR beta chain was defined by its CDR3 amino acid sequence together with its V-gene family, and reads lacking a unique V-gene family were excluded. To address suspected cross-contamination and a sequencing artifact, a later analysis removed roughly 640 highly shared, low-generation-probability nucleotide sequences. In a later analysis, a clonal expansion index for each public chain was calculated from normalized within-repertoire ranks of inferred template counts. Generation probabilities in a later analysis came from a VDJ recombination model fitted to out-of-frame rearrangements, and those results were checked against IGoR. A later analysis scored TCR-TCR, TCR-HLA and TCR-CMV co-occurrence with hypergeometric tests, applying a repertoire-size bias correction to TCR pairs. In a later analysis, false discovery rates were estimated by permuting HLA or CMV assignments 20 times. In a later analysis, co-occurring TCRs were grouped with DBSCAN, and TCRdist sequence similarity was added when clustering was performed within HLA-allele-positive subsets. For co-occurrence clustering, repertoires with fewer than 30,000 or more than 120,000 public chains were excluded, along with four to six repertoires with anomalous nucleotide sharing. This immuneACCESS table, as held by TCRdb, lists in-frame sequences with V and J called but not all clones. Of the missing ones, under half trace to an unresolved V gene in checked studies; the others have no known cause. V and J calls and clone size are those listed in that table; D and trimming were worked out from the DNA. For this sample the table gives some 120,000 clones, of which around three quarters were detected only once. The ten largest make up roughly 3.5% of the sample.

The germline V gene gives CDR1 as SGHRS and CDR2 as YFSETQ. V ends up 0 bases short and J 2 bases short, with an unmatched junction base count of 1. Its CDR3 holds 15 amino acids, cysteine through phenylalanine. The only DNA kept is the CDR3, 45 bases in frame from the first base. In total, approximately 700 healthy bone marrow donors made up the cohort. Cohort members were all nominally healthy when sampled, although unrecorded immune exposures were likely present. The donor was CMV seronegative and was included in the group of 352 seronegative cohort members. A peripheral blood sample was provided by each donor, and peripheral blood mononuclear cells were used for TCR beta sequencing. The Qiagen DNeasy Blood Extraction Kit was used to extract genomic DNA from the blood cell samples. This clone showed up just a few times. Its antigen is still unknown. No much larger clone is present one base from it, and per-base qualities are unavailable.

Source material: PBMCs. The source of this sequence is a woman between 50 and 59 years old in good health and CMV-seronegative. Recombination linked TRBV5-1 to TRBJ2-1, and 8 junctional nucleotides match TRBD2. The nucleotide sequence is TGCGCCAGCAGCTTGGTGGGACTAGCCTACAATGAGCAGTTCTTC. It codes for CASSLVGLAYNEQFF.